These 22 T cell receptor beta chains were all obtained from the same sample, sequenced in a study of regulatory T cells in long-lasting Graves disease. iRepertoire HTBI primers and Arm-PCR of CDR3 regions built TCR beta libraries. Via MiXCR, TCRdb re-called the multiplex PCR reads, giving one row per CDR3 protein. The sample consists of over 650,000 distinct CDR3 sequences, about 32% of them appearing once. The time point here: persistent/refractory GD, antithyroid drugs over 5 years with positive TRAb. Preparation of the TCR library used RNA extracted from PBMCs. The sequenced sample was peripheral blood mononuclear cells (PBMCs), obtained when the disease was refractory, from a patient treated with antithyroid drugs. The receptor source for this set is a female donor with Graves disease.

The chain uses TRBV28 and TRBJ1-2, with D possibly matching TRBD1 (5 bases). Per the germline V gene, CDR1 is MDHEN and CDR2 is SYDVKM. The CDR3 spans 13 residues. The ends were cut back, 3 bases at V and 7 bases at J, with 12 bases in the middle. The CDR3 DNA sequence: TGTGCCAGCAGTTTCGCAGGGATCGGTGGCTACACCTTC. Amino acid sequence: CASSFAGIGGYTF.

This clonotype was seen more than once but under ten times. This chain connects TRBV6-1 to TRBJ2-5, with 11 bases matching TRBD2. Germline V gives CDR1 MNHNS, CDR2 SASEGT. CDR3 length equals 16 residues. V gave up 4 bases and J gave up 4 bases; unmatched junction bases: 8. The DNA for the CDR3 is TGTGCCAGCAGTGTTAGCGGGAGGGCGGGCCTAGAGACCCAGTACTTC. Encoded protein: CASSVSGRAGLETQYF.

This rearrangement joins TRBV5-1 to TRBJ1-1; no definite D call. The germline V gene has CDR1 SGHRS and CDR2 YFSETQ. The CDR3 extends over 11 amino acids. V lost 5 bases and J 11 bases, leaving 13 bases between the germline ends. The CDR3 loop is CASSTDERAFF. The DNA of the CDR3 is TGCGCCAGCAGTACAGACGAGAGGGCTTTCTTT.

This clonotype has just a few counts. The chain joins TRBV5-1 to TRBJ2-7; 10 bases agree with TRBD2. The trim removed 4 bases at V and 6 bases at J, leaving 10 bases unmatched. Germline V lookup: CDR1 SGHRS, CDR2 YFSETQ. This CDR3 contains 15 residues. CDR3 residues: CASSPSSGRRLEQYF. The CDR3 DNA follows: TGCGCCAGCAGCCCTTCTAGCGGGAGAAGGCTCGAGCAGTACTTC. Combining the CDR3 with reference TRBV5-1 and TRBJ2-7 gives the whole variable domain KAGVTQTPRYLIKTRGQQVTLSCSPISGHRSVSWYQQTPGQGLQFLFEYFSETQRNKGNFPGRFSGRQFSNSRSEMNVSTLELGDSALYLCASSPSSGRRLEQYFGPGTRLTVT.

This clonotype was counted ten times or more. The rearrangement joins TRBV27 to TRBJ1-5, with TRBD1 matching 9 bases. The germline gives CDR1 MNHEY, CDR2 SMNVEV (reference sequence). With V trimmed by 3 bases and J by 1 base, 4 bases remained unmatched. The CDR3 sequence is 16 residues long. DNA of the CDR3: TGTGCCAGCAGTTTTGGGGACAGGGTGAGCAATCAGCCCCAGCATTTT. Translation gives CASSFGDRVSNQPQHF.

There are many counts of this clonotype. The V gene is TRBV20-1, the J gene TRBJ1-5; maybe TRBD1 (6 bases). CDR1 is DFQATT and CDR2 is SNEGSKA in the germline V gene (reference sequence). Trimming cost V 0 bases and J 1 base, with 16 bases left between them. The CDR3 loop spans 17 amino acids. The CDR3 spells CSARDEVGALSNQPQHF. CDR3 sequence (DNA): TGCAGTGCTAGAGATGAGGTGGGGGCGCTGAGCAATCAGCCCCAGCATTTT.

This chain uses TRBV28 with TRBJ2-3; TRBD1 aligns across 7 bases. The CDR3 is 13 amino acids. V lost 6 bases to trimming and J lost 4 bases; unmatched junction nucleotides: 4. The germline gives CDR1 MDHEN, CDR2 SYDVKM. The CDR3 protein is CASRKTGADTQYF. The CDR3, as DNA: TGTGCCAGCAGGAAAACAGGGGCAGATACGCAGTATTTT.

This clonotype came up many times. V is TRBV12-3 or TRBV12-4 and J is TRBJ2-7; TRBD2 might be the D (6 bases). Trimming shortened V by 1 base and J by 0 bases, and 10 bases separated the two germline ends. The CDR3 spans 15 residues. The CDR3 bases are TGTGCCAGCAGTTTAGTCGGCGGGAACTCCTACGAGCAGTACTTC. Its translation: CASSLVGGNSYEQYF.

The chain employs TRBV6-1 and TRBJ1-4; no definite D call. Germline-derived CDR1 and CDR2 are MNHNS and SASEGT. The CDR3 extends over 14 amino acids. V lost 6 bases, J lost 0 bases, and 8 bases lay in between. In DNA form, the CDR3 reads TGTGCCAGCAGCCAGGCCGCAACTAATGAAAAACTGTTTTTT. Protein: CASSQAATNEKLFF.

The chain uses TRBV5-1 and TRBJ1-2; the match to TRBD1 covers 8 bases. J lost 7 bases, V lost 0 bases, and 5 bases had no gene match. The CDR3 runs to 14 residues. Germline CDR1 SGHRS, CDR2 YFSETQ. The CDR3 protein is CASSLEGRGPGYTF. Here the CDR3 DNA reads TGCGCCAGCAGCTTGGAGGGCAGGGGGCCTGGCTACACCTTC.

CDR3 loop: CASSLRTLDSNQPQHF. CDR3 DNA: TGTGCCAGCAGCTTAAGGACCTTGGATAGCAATCAGCCCCAGCATTTT. The chain couples TRBV11-2 to TRBJ1-5; D is uncertain. CDR1 and CDR2 (germline): SGHAT, FQNNGV. The CDR3 spans 16 residues. Trimming cost V 2 bases and J 0 bases, with 11 bases left between them. Together with reference TRBV11-2 and TRBJ1-5, the CDR3 gives the full variable domain: EAGVAQSPRYKIIEKRQSVAFWCNPISGHATLYWYQQILGQGPKLLIQFQNNGVVDDSQLPKDRFSAERLKGVDSTLKIQPAKLEDSAVYLCASSLRTLDSNQPQHFGDGTRLSIL.

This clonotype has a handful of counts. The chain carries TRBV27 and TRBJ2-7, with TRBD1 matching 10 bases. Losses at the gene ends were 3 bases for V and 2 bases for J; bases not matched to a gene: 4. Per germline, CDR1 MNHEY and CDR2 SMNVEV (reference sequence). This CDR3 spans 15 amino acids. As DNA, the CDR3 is TGTGCCAGCAGTTTCACCGGGACAGGGGCCTACGAGCAGTACTTC. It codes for CASSFTGTGAYEQYF.

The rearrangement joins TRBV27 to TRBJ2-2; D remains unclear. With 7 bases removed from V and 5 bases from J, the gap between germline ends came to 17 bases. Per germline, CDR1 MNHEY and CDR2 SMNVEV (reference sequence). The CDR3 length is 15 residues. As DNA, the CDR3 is TGTGCCAGCAACCCAAGGCAGGTTGTAACCGGGGAGCTGTTTTTT. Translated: CASNPRQVVTGELFF.

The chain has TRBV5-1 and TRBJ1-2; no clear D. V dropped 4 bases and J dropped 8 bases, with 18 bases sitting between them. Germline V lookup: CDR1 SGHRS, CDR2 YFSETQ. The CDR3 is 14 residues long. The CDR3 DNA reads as TGCGCCAGCAGCCCCACCGGGCAAGAGAAAGGCTACACCTTC. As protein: CASSPTGQEKGYTF. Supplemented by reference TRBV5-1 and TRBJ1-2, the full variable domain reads KAGVTQTPRYLIKTRGQQVTLSCSPISGHRSVSWYQQTPGQGLQFLFEYFSETQRNKGNFPGRFSGRQFSNSRSEMNVSTLELGDSALYLCASSPTGQEKGYTFGSGTRLTVV.

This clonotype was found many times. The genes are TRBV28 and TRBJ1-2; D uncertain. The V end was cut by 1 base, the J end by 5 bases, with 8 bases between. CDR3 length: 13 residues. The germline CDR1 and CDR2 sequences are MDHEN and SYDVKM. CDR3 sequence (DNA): TGTGCCAGCAGTTTATTGGCAGTTTATGGCTACACCTTC. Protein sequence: CASSLLAVYGYTF.

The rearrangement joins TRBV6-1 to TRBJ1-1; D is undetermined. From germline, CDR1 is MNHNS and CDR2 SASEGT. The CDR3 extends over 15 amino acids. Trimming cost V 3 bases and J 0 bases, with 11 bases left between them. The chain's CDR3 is CASSDPGLLNTEAFF. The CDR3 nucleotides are TGTGCCAGCAGTGATCCGGGATTATTGAACACTGAAGCTTTCTTT.

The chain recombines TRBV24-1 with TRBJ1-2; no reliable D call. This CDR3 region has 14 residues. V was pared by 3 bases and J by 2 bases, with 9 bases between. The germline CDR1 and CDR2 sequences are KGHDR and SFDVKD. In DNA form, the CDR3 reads TGTGCCACCAGTGATGTTGGACGAAACTATGGCTACACCTTC. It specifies CATSDVGRNYGYTF.

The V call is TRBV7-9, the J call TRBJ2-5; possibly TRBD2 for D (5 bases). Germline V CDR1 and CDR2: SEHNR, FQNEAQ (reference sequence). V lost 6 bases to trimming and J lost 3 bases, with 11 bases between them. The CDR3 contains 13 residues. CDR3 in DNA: TGTGCCAGCAGTACCCGAGCGGAAGAGACCCAGTACTTC. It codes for CASSTRAEETQYF.

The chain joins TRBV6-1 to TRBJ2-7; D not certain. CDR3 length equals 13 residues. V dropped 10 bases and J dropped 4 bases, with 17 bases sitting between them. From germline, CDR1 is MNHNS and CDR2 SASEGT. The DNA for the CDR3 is TGTGCCAACAGATCCTCAGGCGGTTACGAGCAGTACTTC. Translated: CANRSSGGYEQYF.

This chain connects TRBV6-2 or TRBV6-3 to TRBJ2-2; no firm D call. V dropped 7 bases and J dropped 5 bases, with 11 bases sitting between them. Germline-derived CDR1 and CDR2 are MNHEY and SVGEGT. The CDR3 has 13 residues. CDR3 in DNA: TGTGCCAGCACTGTCTTTAAGACCGGGGAGCTGTTTTTT. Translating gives CASTVFKTGELFF.

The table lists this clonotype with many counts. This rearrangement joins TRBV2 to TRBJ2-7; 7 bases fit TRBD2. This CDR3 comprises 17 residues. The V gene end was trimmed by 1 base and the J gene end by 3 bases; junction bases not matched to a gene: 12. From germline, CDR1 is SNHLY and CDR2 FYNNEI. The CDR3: CASSEGTRAKWSYEQYF. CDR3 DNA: TGTGCCAGCAGTGAAGGGACTAGGGCCAAGTGGAGCTACGAGCAGTACTTC.

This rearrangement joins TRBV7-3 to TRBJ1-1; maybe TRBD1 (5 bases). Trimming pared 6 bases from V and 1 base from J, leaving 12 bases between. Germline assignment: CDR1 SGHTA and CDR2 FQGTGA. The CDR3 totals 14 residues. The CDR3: CASSQMGGNTEAFF. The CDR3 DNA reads TGTGCCAGCAGTCAAATGGGGGGGAACACTGAAGCTTTCTTT.